A selection of T cell receptor beta chains follows, all from one sample in a study of cytomegalovirus exposure and HLA in healthy donors. Only in-frame clones appear in the TCRdb table, and some are missing; sequencing was by immunoSEQ multiplex PCR. The repertoire has roughly 150,000 clones, over 50% of them found once; the top ten carry approximately 1.6%. The sample comprised PBMCs. These receptors were obtained from a human donor in good health. Each CDR3 is given with its conserved first and last residue. Fields, in order: V gene, CDR3 length, J gene, D gene, clone size, CDR3 protein, CDR3 DNA. D genes are given only for firm matches. Only some rows state a clone size, as once, few, many or a class for expanded clones.

v_call: TRBV11-3; cdr3_length: 12; j_call: TRBJ1-4; d_call: NA; clone_size: once; cdr3_aa: CASSQGVEKLFF; cdr3_nt: TGTGCCAGCAGCCAAGGGGTTGAAAAACTGTTTTTT
v_call: TRBV7-2; cdr3_length: 13; j_call: TRBJ1-5; d_call: NA; clone_size: NA; cdr3_aa: CASSPGRDFAQHF; cdr3_nt: TGTGCCAGCAGCCCAGGACGGGACTTTGCCCAGCATTTT
v_call: TRBV13; cdr3_length: 16; j_call: TRBJ2-1; d_call: TRBD2; clone_size: NA; cdr3_aa: CASSLRTSGSWNEQFF; cdr3_nt: TGTGCCAGCAGCTTACGGACTAGCGGGAGTTGGAATGAGCAGTTCTTC
v_call: TRBV7-2; cdr3_length: 16; j_call: TRBJ1-5; d_call: TRBD1; clone_size: NA; cdr3_aa: CASSLGTGNSNQPQHF; cdr3_nt: TGTGCCAGCAGCTTGGGGACAGGGAATAGCAATCAGCCCCAGCATTTT
v_call: TRBV7-2; cdr3_length: 18; j_call: TRBJ2-3; d_call: TRBD2; clone_size: NA; cdr3_aa: CASSYFGLAGGTTDTQYF; cdr3_nt: TGTGCCAGCAGCTATTTTGGACTAGCGGGAGGGACTACAGATACGCAGTATTTT
v_call: TRBV5-1; cdr3_length: 16; j_call: TRBJ2-5; d_call: NA; clone_size: NA; cdr3_aa: CASRSAGRIGQETQYF; cdr3_nt: TGCGCCAGCAGGTCGGCAGGGCGGATCGGACAAGAGACCCAGTACTTC
v_call: TRBV7-3; cdr3_length: 14; j_call: TRBJ2-2; d_call: TRBD1; clone_size: few; cdr3_aa: CASSSPQGAGELFF; cdr3_nt: TGTGCCAGCAGCTCACCTCAGGGGGCCGGGGAGCTGTTTTTT
v_call: TRBV2; cdr3_length: 13; j_call: TRBJ1-2; d_call: NA; clone_size: NA; cdr3_aa: CASRGGAGYGYTF; cdr3_nt: TGTGCCAGCAGGGGGGGGGCGGGCTATGGCTACACCTTC
v_call: TRBV28; cdr3_length: 16; j_call: TRBJ2-1; d_call: TRBD2; clone_size: NA; cdr3_aa: CASSRSGRAFYNEQFF; cdr3_nt: TGTGCCAGCAGCCGGAGCGGGAGGGCATTCTACAATGAGCAGTTCTTC
v_call: TRBV6-5; cdr3_length: 14; j_call: TRBJ2-2; d_call: TRBD1; clone_size: few; cdr3_aa: CASSHRTGTGELFF; cdr3_nt: TGTGCCAGCAGTCACCGGACAGGGACCGGGGAGCTGTTTTTT
v_call: TRBV28; cdr3_length: 14; j_call: TRBJ2-1; d_call: NA; clone_size: NA; cdr3_aa: CASRAGGSYNEQFF; cdr3_nt: TGTGCCAGCAGGGCGGGTGGGTCCTACAATGAGCAGTTCTTC
v_call: TRBV29-1; cdr3_length: 11; j_call: TRBJ1-1; d_call: NA; clone_size: NA; cdr3_aa: CSVGSTGEAFF; cdr3_nt: TGCAGCGTGGGGTCGACAGGTGAAGCTTTCTTT
v_call: TRBV28; cdr3_length: 16; j_call: TRBJ2-3; d_call: NA; clone_size: NA; cdr3_aa: CASSLLGRRSTDTQYF; cdr3_nt: TGTGCCAGCAGTTTGTTGGGGCGCAGGAGCACAGATACGCAGTATTTT
v_call: TRBV9; cdr3_length: 14; j_call: TRBJ2-7; d_call: NA; clone_size: NA; cdr3_aa: CASSGGTGPYEQYF; cdr3_nt: TGTGCCAGCAGCGGCGGGACGGGACCCTACGAGCAGTACTTC
v_call: TRBV28; cdr3_length: 16; j_call: TRBJ1-1; d_call: NA; clone_size: once; cdr3_aa: CASSLWRWGGVAEAFF; cdr3_nt: TGTGCCAGCAGTTTATGGAGGTGGGGGGGCGTCGCTGAAGCTTTCTTT
v_call: TRBV7-2; cdr3_length: 15; j_call: TRBJ1-4; d_call: NA; clone_size: NA; cdr3_aa: CASSLASATNEKLFF; cdr3_nt: TGTGCCAGCAGCTTAGCTTCTGCAACTAATGAAAAACTGTTTTTT
v_call: TRBV2; cdr3_length: 14; j_call: TRBJ2-7; d_call: NA; clone_size: NA; cdr3_aa: CADKLTRNAYEQYF; cdr3_nt: TGTGCCGATAAGCTTACCCGCAACGCCTACGAGCAGTACTTC
v_call: TRBV5-6; cdr3_length: 13; j_call: TRBJ1-1; d_call: NA; clone_size: few; cdr3_aa: CASSLGSITEAFF; cdr3_nt: TGTGCCAGCAGCTTGGGCAGTATTACCGAAGCTTTCTTT
v_call: TRBV19; cdr3_length: 13; j_call: TRBJ1-2; d_call: NA; clone_size: NA; cdr3_aa: CASIDGGYYGYTF; cdr3_nt: TGTGCCAGTATCGACGGGGGGTACTATGGCTACACCTTC
v_call: TRBV28; cdr3_length: 14; j_call: TRBJ2-2; d_call: TRBD1; clone_size: few; cdr3_aa: CASGTGEATGELFF; cdr3_nt: TGTGCCAGTGGGACAGGGGAAGCCACCGGGGAGCTGTTTTTT